Presented here are 9 T cell receptor beta chains from one specimen sequenced in a study of T cells in Graves' hyperthyroidism and ophthalmopathy. The TCR beta CDR3 regions underwent amplification using RNA transcripts as the source. HTBI primers drove first-round RT-PCR of the TCR CDR3. TCRdb itself ran the multiplex PCR reads through MiXCR, one entry per CDR3 protein. The data show hundreds of thousands of distinct CDR3 sequences, roughly 14% seen once. The sequenced sample was blood. The source of these receptors is a woman in her 30s with Graves' hyperthyroidism.

This clonotype has a count of ten or more. V and J are TRBV24-1 and TRBJ2-1, with TRBD2 matching over 15 bases. The CDR3 contains 18 residues. Germline CDR1 reads KGHDR; CDR2 reads SFDVKD. J was trimmed by 7 bases and V by 2 bases; bases with no gene match: 8. Here the CDR3 reads CATSDSVPGLAGGNEQFF. CDR3 sequence (DNA): TGTGCCACCAGTGATTCTGTCCCGGGACTAGCGGGAGGTAATGAGCAGTTCTTC.

The chain joins TRBV7-6 to TRBJ1-1; the D is unclear. Germline CDR1 SGHVS, CDR2 FNYEAQ. The CDR3 spans 15 residues. The V and J ends lost 1 base and 0 bases respectively, with 9 bases between them. The CDR3 sequence: CASSLVSELNTEAFF. The CDR3 bases are TGTGCCAGCAGCTTAGTATCGGAGTTGAACACTGAAGCTTTCTTT.

This clonotype was counted a few times. J is TRBJ1-2 and V is TRBV7-8; unclear D gene. CDR1 and CDR2 from the germline V gene are SGHVS and FQNEAQ. This CDR3 comprises 15 residues. Trimming removed 3 bases from V and 8 bases from J, with 19 bases in between. CDR3 coding DNA: TGTGCCAGCAGCTTGGAACCCGGGCCCCCCAACGGCTACACCTTC. Translated: CASSLEPGPPNGYTF.

This chain joins TRBV7-9 and TRBJ1-4, with D possibly matching TRBD1 (6 bases). The CDR3 is 14 amino acids. Germline V CDR1 and CDR2: SEHNR, FQNEAQ (reference sequence). V lost 3 bases and J 8 bases, leaving 13 bases between the germline ends. DNA of the CDR3: TGTGCCAGCAGCTTTGGAGGGGGGCAGGAAAAACTGTTTTTT. This sequence encodes CASSFGGGQEKLFF.

J is TRBJ2-7 and V is TRBV18; a possible D gene is TRBD2 (5 bases). Germline loops: CDR1 KGHSH, CDR2 LQKENI. Trimming left V 0 bases short and J 6 bases short, with 18 bases between. The CDR3 sequence is 16 residues long. The CDR3 spells CASSPPSRTTTSEQYF. Here the CDR3 DNA reads TGTGCCAGCTCACCACCTTCTCGAACGACTACCAGCGAGCAGTACTTC.

This chain links TRBV5-1 with TRBJ1-1; TRBD1 aligns across 10 bases. CDR1 is SGHRS, CDR2 YFSETQ, per germline. With 3 bases clipped from V and 6 bases from J, the junction kept 5 bases outside the gene matches. This CDR3 is 14 amino acids long. The CDR3 sequence is CASSSFGQGAEAFF. DNA of the CDR3: TGCGCCAGCAGCTCTTTTGGACAGGGGGCTGAAGCTTTCTTT.

This clonotype has at least ten counts. This chain connects TRBV11-3 to TRBJ2-1; no clear D. The CDR3 loop spans 11 amino acids. Trimming shortened V by 5 bases and J by 6 bases, and 5 bases separated the two germline ends. Germline V gives CDR1 SGHNT, CDR2 YENEEA. The CDR3 region is CASSVGNEQFF. DNA for the CDR3: TGTGCCAGCAGCGTAGGCAATGAGCAGTTCTTC.

At least ten counts were recorded for this clonotype. J is TRBJ2-2 and V is TRBV12-3 or TRBV12-4, with D maybe TRBD2 (6 bases). This CDR3 is 18 amino acids long. V was cut by 1 base and J by 4 bases, with 19 bases left in between. The CDR3 bases are TGTGCCAGCAGTTTAGGCGGGGTTCGACTACAGATCACCGGGGAGCTGTTTTTT. It encodes CASSLGGVRLQITGELFF.

This clonotype was picked up a small number of times. The chain employs TRBV7-2 and TRBJ2-2, with D tentatively TRBD1 or TRBD2 (5 bases each). Per the germline V gene, CDR1 is SGHTA and CDR2 is FQGNSA. This CDR3 spans 13 amino acids. CDR3 amino acids: CASGPANTGELFF. In DNA, the CDR3 is TGTGCTTCGGGGCCCGCGAACACCGGGGAGCTGTTTTTT.